This is a list of T cell receptor beta chains from one sample in a study of a mutant IDH1 vaccine in newly diagnosed glioma. Here immunoSEQ multiplex PCR was the method, and the copy in TCRdb shows in-frame clones only, minus some. This sample has 40,000 to 45,000 clones, with less than 85% found just once. Their target antigens are unknown. The specimen comprised PBMCs, sampled from a glioma patient whose treatment included an IDH1 peptide vaccine. These TCRs come from a young woman with glioma. Some clones in this sample may be carry-over from other donors' samples. Both conserved end residues are part of each CDR3. A D gene is named only where the DNA matches it firmly. Some rows have no size entry. The others give once, few or many, or a class for an expanded clone.

.	TRBV9	.	TRBJ2-7	TGTGCCAGCAGCCCATTCCCAAGGGGCGAGCAGTACTTC	CASSPFPRGEQYF
.	TRBV2	.	TRBJ1-4	TGTGCCAGCAACAGGGAGAGGGGTAGTGAAAAACTGTTTTTT	CASNRERGSEKLFF
.	TRBV27	.	TRBJ2-7	TGTGCCAGCAGTTTATACAACAACTGGGGGGCAGACGAGCAGTACTTC	CASSLYNNWGADEQYF
once	TRBV27	TRBD1	TRBJ1-6	TGTGCCAGCAAGGTCGGACAGGGAGGAGGTAATTCACCCCTCCACTTT	CASKVGQGGGNSPLHF
.	TRBV5-4	.	TRBJ2-7	TGTGCCAGCAGCTTGGGTTACTCCTACGAGCAGTACTTC	CASSLGYSYEQYF
.	TRBV25-1	.	TRBJ2-2	TGTGCCAGCAGGACAGTAGCCGGGGAGCTGTTTTTT	CASRTVAGELFF
few	TRBV30	TRBD1	TRBJ1-2	TGTGCCTCGGGACAGATTTTAGATGGCTACACCTTC	CASGQILDGYTF
.	TRBV12-5	.	TRBJ1-6	TGTGCTAGTGGTCGAACAGGAGACGCGAATTCACCCCTCCACTTT	CASGRTGDANSPLHF
.	TRBV20-1	.	TRBJ1-4	TGCAGTGCTAGCGGCGAAAAACTGTTTTTT	CSASGEKLFF
.	TRBV18	TRBD1	TRBJ1-2	TGTGCCAGCTCAATCGGACAGGGCCAATATGGCTACACCTTC	CASSIGQGQYGYTF
once	TRBV7-9	TRBD1	TRBJ1-1	TGTGCCAGCAGCTCGGGACAGGGGGCATCCACTGAAGCTTTCTTT	CASSSGQGASTEAFF
.	TRBV11-2	.	TRBJ2-7	TGTGCCAGCAGCTTAGCCGGACTCACGCGGGAGCAGTACTTC	CASSLAGLTREQYF
.	TRBV13	TRBD1	TRBJ1-4	TGTGCCAGCAGCGAAACAGGGGGCGCAGCTAATGAAAAACTGTTTTTT	CASSETGGAANEKLFF
.	TRBV11-2	.	TRBJ2-7	TGTGCCAGCAGCTCGGACAGCTACGAGCAGTACTTC	CASSSDSYEQYF
.	TRBV28	TRBD1	TRBJ2-2	TGTGCCAGCAGTCACCTACAGGGGTCGGGCGGGGAGCTGTTTTTT	CASSHLQGSGGELFF
.	TRBV7-9	.	TRBJ2-7	TGTGCCAGCAGCCCAGCGACAGGAGCCTACGAGCAGTACTTC	CASSPATGAYEQYF
.	TRBV29-1	.	TRBJ1-2	TGCAGCGCCGAGAGAGGACAGCCGCTGTATGGCTACACCTTC	CSAERGQPLYGYTF
.	TRBV6-1	.	TRBJ1-5	TGTGCCAGCAGATCAGGGTATGAGGTCAATCAGCCCCAGCATTTT	CASRSGYEVNQPQHF
.	TRBV7-9	TRBD1	TRBJ2-7	TGTGCCAGCAGCTTACCCCCCGGCAGGGGGCGCGAGCAGTACTTC	CASSLPPGRGREQYF
.	TRBV19	.	TRBJ2-7	TGTGCCAGTAGTATCGGGGTTTTCGGCGAGCAGTACTTC	CASSIGVFGEQYF
once	TRBV5-1	TRBD2	TRBJ2-3	TGCGCCAGCAGCTTGGGACTAGCGGGAGGGCCCGCAGATACGCAGTATTTT	CASSLGLAGGPADTQYF
.	TRBV7-8	.	TRBJ2-3	TGTGCCAGCAGCTTAGTCCGTGAAGATACGCAGTATTTT	CASSLVREDTQYF
.	TRBV4-1	TRBD2	TRBJ2-1	TGCGCCAGCAGCCAAGAGGAGGCTAGCGGGAGGGGAAAGCACAATGAGCAGTTCTTC	CASSQEEASGRGKHNEQFF
.	TRBV5-4	.	TRBJ2-3	TGTGCCAGCAGCTTGATAACCTCAGATACGCAGTATTTT	CASSLITSDTQYF
.	TRBV6-5	.	TRBJ2-5	TGTGCCAGCAGTCCCGGGGTCCCCCTGATGTACTTC	CASSPGVPLMYF
.	TRBV6-5	TRBD1	TRBJ1-5	TGTGCCAGCAGACGTGACAGGGCAGGGAATCAGCCCCAGCATTTT	CASRRDRAGNQPQHF
.	TRBV27	.	TRBJ1-1	TGTGCCAGCAGTACCAGGGGGAACACTGAAGCTTTCTTT	CASSTRGNTEAFF
.	TRBV11-2	TRBD1	TRBJ1-2	TGTGCCAGCAGCCTAAGGGACAGCTATGGCTACACCTTC	CASSLRDSYGYTF
.	TRBV10-3	TRBD1	TRBJ2-1	TGTGCCATCAGTGAGGGACTGGGACAGGGAGGCAATGAGCAGTTCTTC	CAISEGLGQGGNEQFF
.	TRBV9	.	TRBJ1-1	TGTGCCAGCAGCGTAGACTCCGGAATGAACACTGAAGCTTTCTTT	CASSVDSGMNTEAFF
once	TRBV4-3	.	TRBJ2-2	TGCGCCAGCAGCCATTCTTTGGGCGAGGGGTTTGGCGGGGAGCTGTTTTTT	CASSHSLGEGFGGELFF
.	TRBV6-5	.	TRBJ2-7	TGTGCCAGCAGTTACTGGGGGGTGCCCTACGAGCAGTACTTC	CASSYWGVPYEQYF
.	TRBV5-6	.	TRBJ2-7	TGTGCCAGCAGCTTAGGCAGAGAACCTTACGAGCAGTACTTC	CASSLGREPYEQYF
.	TRBV19	.	TRBJ2-1	TGTGCCAGTCGGTCCTACAATGAGCAGTTCTTC	CASRSYNEQFF
.	TRBV27	.	TRBJ2-2	TGTGCCAGCAGTTTAGGTGACACGACCGGGGAGCTGTTTTTT	CASSLGDTTGELFF
.	TRBV19	.	TRBJ1-2	TGTGCCAGTAACAGGGATACTAACTATGGCTACACCTTC	CASNRDTNYGYTF
.	TRBV2	TRBD1	TRBJ1-2	TGTGCCAGCAGTCTGGGACAGGGGAACTATGGCTACACCTTC	CASSLGQGNYGYTF
.	TRBV5-6	.	TRBJ2-1	TGTGCCAGCAGCTTGATGACGGGAGAAGTTTATAATGAGCAGTTCTTC	CASSLMTGEVYNEQFF
.	TRBV6-1	TRBD2	TRBJ2-1	TGTGCCAGCAGTGCGAGCGGGAGGGCCGGGAATGAGCAGTTCTTC	CASSASGRAGNEQFF
few	TRBV6-1	.	TRBJ1-5	TGTGCCAGCAGTGAATCCAGCCGGTCCAATCAGCCCCAGCATTTT	CASSESSRSNQPQHF
.	TRBV10-1	.	TRBJ2-3	TGCGCCAGCGCTCCTCGGCGTACGCAGTATTTT	CASAPRRTQYF
.	TRBV9	.	TRBJ1-2	TGTGCCAGCAGCGTATCGGGGCAGCCCCTAGGCTACACCTTC	CASSVSGQPLGYTF
.	TRBV21-1	.	TRBJ1-2	TGTGCCAGCAGCAAAACAACAGGGAGTGATGGCTACACCTTC	CASSKTTGSDGYTF
.	TRBV2	.	TRBJ2-7	TGTGCCAGCAGTGTCCGCGAGCAGTACTTC	CASSVREQYF
.	TRBV7-9	TRBD1	TRBJ2-6	TGTGCCAGCAGCTTAGAAGGACAGGGAGGAGCCAACGTCCTGACTTTC	CASSLEGQGGANVLTF
.	TRBV30	.	TRBJ2-7	TGTGCCTGGACAGTGGGTCGAGGCGAGCAGTACTTC	CAWTVGRGEQYF
.	TRBV11-1	.	TRBJ2-1	TGTGCCAGCAGCCCCGCAGCCGTAAAATCCTACAATGAGCAGTTCTTC	CASSPAAVKSYNEQFF
once	TRBV6-5	TRBD1	TRBJ1-1	TGTGCCAGCAGATGGACAGGGGGCCCGAACACTGAAGCTTTCTTT	CASRWTGGPNTEAFF
.	TRBV4-1	.	TRBJ2-7	TGCGCCAGCAGCCAAGATCGATGGGGGCAGTACGGGCAGTACTTC	CASSQDRWGQYGQYF
.	TRBV7-3	.	TRBJ1-6	TGTGCCAGCAGCCCTACGCCGGACAGACCCCTCCACTTT	CASSPTPDRPLHF
.	TRBV9	TRBD2	TRBJ2-7	TGTGCCAGCAGCATCGGGGGGGCCGGTTACGAGCAGTACTTC	CASSIGGAGYEQYF
.	TRBV25-1	.	TRBJ2-7	TGTGCCAGCAGTGTGCCGGCCACCTACGAGCAGTACTTC	CASSVPATYEQYF
.	TRBV15	.	TRBJ2-2	TGTGCCACCAGCAGTGACAGAGCCGGGGAGCTGTTTTTT	CATSSDRAGELFF
.	TRBV27	.	TRBJ2-5	TGTGCCAGCAGTTTCCACCCTGGGGGAGGCCCCCAAGAGACCCAGTACTTC	CASSFHPGGGPQETQYF
.	TRBV11-3	.	TRBJ2-7	TGTGCCAGCAGCTCCACGACCAGGACGGGGCAGTACTTC	CASSSTTRTGQYF
few	TRBV4-1	.	TRBJ1-5	TGCGCCAGCAGCCAAGATTCCTATCAGCCCCAGCATTTT	CASSQDSYQPQHF
.	TRBV27	TRBD1	TRBJ2-7	TGTGCCAGCAGTTTAAACAGGGGTAGCCACGAGCAGTACTTC	CASSLNRGSHEQYF
.	TRBV7-9	.	TRBJ1-1	TGTGCCAGCAGCTTAGAGAGGATTGAAGCTTTCTTT	CASSLERIEAFF
.	TRBV14	.	TRBJ2-3	TGTGCCAGCAGCCACGACTACCAGAGCACAGATACGCAGTATTTT	CASSHDYQSTDTQYF